This TCR beta chain stems from a study of T cell repertoires and HLA-DP antigens. As for the study in general: Versus self, one alloantigen differed at one groove amino acid, the other at roughly ten.

This clone was detected only once. Antigen unknown. The PCR primers covered 54 TRBV and 13 TRBJ segments. Assay: immunoSEQ multiplex PCR; the TCRdb copy retains only in-frame clones and omits some. The sample yields roughly 110,000 clones, roughly 92% seen once. Study observations and caveats: Clones undetected before culture averaged about 35% against one allele and under 60% against the other.

CD4+ T cells were isolated untouched, about 97.7% pure. The V end lost 4 bases, the J end lost 6 bases, and 13 bases lay between the germline ends. This CDR3 is 15 amino acids long. CDR1 MNHNS and CDR2 SASEGT come from the germline V gene. The chain combines TRBV6-1 with TRBJ1-6; the D gene is possibly TRBD1 (6 bases). The clonotype was recovered from a young woman in good health and CMV-seronegative. Specimen: CD4+ T cells from PBMCs. Here the CDR3 DNA reads TGTGCCAGCAGTGGGGGGCCCGGATTTAATTCACCCCTCCACTTT. This codes for CASSGGPGFNSPLHF.